The entry below gives a single TCR beta chain sequence along with its context. No antigen is known for it. From the 5' RACE reads, TCRdb called clonotypes with MiXCR, one entry per CDR3 protein. This sample has 1.5 million to 2 million distinct CDR3 sequences; about 32% occur once, and the top ten carry about 0.27%. CDR1 and CDR2 from the germline V gene are SGHDN and FVKESK. Trimming at V came to 0 bases and at J to 7 bases, leaving 13 bases not matched to a gene. The CDR3 runs 17 residues. The sample is drawn from a study of identical twins. General observations from the study: High-abundance cord blood beta clonotypes had fewer insertions; memory repertoires showed none.

V is TRBV14 and J is TRBJ2-7, with 9 bases lining up with TRBD2. The source of this sequence is a newborn girl in good health. The sequencing sample was made of cord blood. CDR3 in amino acids: CASSQDVGLAGYNEQYF. In DNA form, the CDR3 reads TGTGCCAGCAGCCAAGATGTAGGCCTAGCGGGGTACAATGAGCAGTACTTC.